Listed below are T cell receptor beta chains from one sample, sequenced in a study of glioma-infiltrating T cells after dendritic cell vaccination. TCRdb's copy holds only in-frame clones and misses some; the assay was immunoSEQ multiplex PCR. The sample lists more than 20,000 clones, about nine tenths occurring once. Sequences were derived from blood, sampled after dendritic cell vaccination. These receptors all come from a human donor with glioblastoma. The CDR3 runs from the conserved cysteine through the conserved F or W. Each record gives: J gene, D gene, clone size, V gene, CDR3 protein, CDR3 DNA. The D gene is left open where the match is weak. Size tells how often a clone was seen (once, few, many) or the class of an expanded clone, and some rows leave it out.

>TRBJ1-4|TRBD1|.|TRBV6-4
CASSATGAGEKLFF
TGTGCCAGCAGCGCGACAGGGGCGGGTGAAAAACTGTTTTTT
>TRBJ2-1|TRBD1|.|TRBV9
CASSEGGGEQFF
TGTGCCAGCAGTGAAGGGGGCGGGGAGCAGTTCTTC
>TRBJ2-7|.|.|TRBV2
CASSSNGGPEQYF
TGTGCCAGCAGTAGCAACGGGGGACCCGAGCAGTACTTC
>TRBJ2-7|.|.|TRBV25-1
CASSSAGSYEQYF
TGTGCCAGCAGTTCAGCGGGTTCCTACGAGCAGTACTTC
>TRBJ2-2|TRBD1|.|TRBV5-4
CASSPVGQGHTGELFF
TGTGCCAGCAGCCCAGTCGGACAGGGGCACACCGGGGAGCTGTTTTTT
>TRBJ2-2|TRBD2|.|TRBV5-4
CASSPGGVPNTGELFF
TGTGCCAGCAGCCCTGGGGGGGTCCCGAACACCGGGGAGCTGTTTTTT
>TRBJ2-7|TRBD1|.|TRBV5-1
CASSLLSGTGGNEQYF
TGCGCCAGCAGCTTACTGTCCGGGACAGGGGGAAACGAGCAGTACTTC
>TRBJ1-2|.|.|TRBV27
CASSPNRESGYTF
TGTGCCAGCAGTCCAAACAGGGAAAGCGGCTACACCTTC
>TRBJ2-3|.|.|TRBV5-8
CASSLNRGNTQYF
TGTGCCAGCAGCTTGAATAGGGGTAATACGCAGTATTTT
>TRBJ1-6|.|.|TRBV4-1
CASSQVSSPLHF
TGCGCCAGCAGCCAAGTTAGTTCACCCCTCCACTTT
>TRBJ2-5|.|once|TRBV6-5
CASSYLGARAGETQYF
TGTGCCAGCAGTTACCTCGGGGCCCGGGCGGGGGAGACCCAGTACTTC
>TRBJ2-5|.|.|TRBV5-4
CASSFGWGGAETQYF
TGTGCCAGCAGCTTCGGATGGGGGGGGGCAGAGACCCAGTACTTC
>TRBJ2-5|TRBD2|.|TRBV13
CASSPPGLAGETQYF
TGTGCCAGCAGCCCACCAGGACTAGCGGGAGAGACCCAGTACTTC
>TRBJ1-2|TRBD1|.|TRBV6-1
CATSTDRGYGYTF
TGTGCCACCTCAACGGACAGGGGATATGGCTACACCTTC
>TRBJ2-4|.|.|TRBV5-8
CASSLRQRLAKNIQYF
TGTGCCAGCAGCTTGAGGCAGCGACTAGCCAAAAACATTCAGTACTTC
>TRBJ2-2|.|once|TRBV2
CASSIRQGNTGELFF
TGTGCCAGCAGTATCAGGCAGGGGAACACCGGGGAGCTGTTTTTT
>TRBJ2-1|TRBD2|.|TRBV7-9
CASSLSSGGYNEQFF
TGTGCCAGCAGCTTATCTAGCGGGGGTTACAATGAGCAGTTCTTC
>TRBJ1-6|.|.|TRBV19
CASSMAGVSPLHF
TGTGCCAGTAGTATGGCAGGGGTTTCACCCCTCCACTTT
>TRBJ2-7|.|.|TRBV2
CASSETGDEQYF
TGTGCCAGCAGTGAAACAGGCGACGAGCAGTACTTC
>TRBJ2-1|.|.|TRBV29-1
CSVEDRQGPPNEQFF
TGCAGCGTTGAAGATCGGCAGGGTCCCCCCAATGAGCAGTTCTTC
>TRBJ1-5|.|.|TRBV2
CASSDRDQPQHF
TGTGCCAGCAGTGACAGGGATCAGCCCCAGCATTTT
>TRBJ1-3|.|.|TRBV7-9
CASSSQSGNTIYF
TGTGCCAGCAGCTCGCAGTCTGGAAACACCATATATTTT
>TRBJ2-7|TRBD1|once|TRBV14
CASSQYTGVLYEQYF
TGTGCCAGCAGCCAGTACACAGGGGTTCTTTACGAGCAGTACTTC
>TRBJ1-6|.|.|TRBV7-9
CASSYGTRFNSPLHF
TGTGCCAGCAGCTACGGGACTCGATTTAATTCACCCCTCCACTTT
>TRBJ1-4|TRBD1|.|TRBV5-1
CASSPEGARHEKLFF
TGCGCCAGCAGCCCGGAGGGGGCGCGGCATGAAAAACTGTTTTTT
>TRBJ1-2|.|once|TRBV6-1
CASSEVPGGPGGYTF
TGTGCCAGCAGTGAAGTTCCAGGTGGGCCGGGGGGCTACACCTTC
>TRBJ2-7|TRBD2|few|TRBV23-1
CASSQERGVRDEQYF
TGCGCCAGCAGTCAGGAGCGGGGGGTTCGGGACGAGCAGTACTTC
>TRBJ1-6|TRBD1|.|TRBV25-1
CASSGWDRGVLNSPLHF
TGTGCCAGCAGTGGTTGGGACAGGGGTGTTCTTAATTCACCCCTCCACTTT
>TRBJ1-1|TRBD1|.|TRBV27
CASSLILGTGLRTGEAFF
TGTGCCAGCAGTTTAATCTTGGGGACAGGGCTAAGGACAGGGGAAGCTTTCTTT
>TRBJ1-1|.|.|TRBV2
CASSEANFKVLGAFF
TGTGCCAGCAGTGAAGCAAACTTCAAGGTGCTAGGAGCTTTCTTT
>TRBJ1-6|.|.|TRBV11-3
CASSFSRSSPLHF
TGTGCCAGCAGCTTTTCCAGAAGTTCACCCCTCCACTTT
>TRBJ1-3|TRBD1|.|TRBV7-9
CASRSGGGGNTIYF
TGTGCCAGCAGATCAGGGGGCGGTGGAAACACCATATATTTT
>TRBJ2-5|TRBD2|once|TRBV19
CASSPGLAGGLETQYF
TGTGCCAGTAGCCCGGGACTAGCGGGGGGGCTGGAGACCCAGTACTTC
>TRBJ2-5|TRBD2|.|TRBV5-1
CASSPIGLAGGQETQYF
TGCGCCAGCAGCCCCATAGGGCTAGCGGGGGGGCAGGAGACCCAGTACTTC
>TRBJ2-5|.|.|TRBV7-9
CASSPSVIPQETQYF
TGTGCCAGCAGCCCATCAGTGATACCACAAGAGACCCAGTACTTC
>TRBJ1-1|TRBD1|.|TRBV18
CASSSDRGSEAFF
TGTGCCAGCTCATCCGACAGGGGCTCTGAAGCTTTCTTT
>TRBJ1-2|TRBD1|.|TRBV2
CASSEVRGQLYGYTF
TGTGCCAGCAGTGAAGTAAGGGGACAGCTCTATGGCTACACCTTC
>TRBJ2-7|.|.|TRBV30
CAWSGGSYEQYF
TGTGCCTGGAGCGGGGGTTCGTACGAGCAGTACTTC
>TRBJ1-2|TRBD1|.|TRBV6-5
CASRPGQSYGYTF
TGTGCCAGCAGACCGGGACAGAGCTATGGCTACACCTTC
>TRBJ2-5|.|once|TRBV30
CAWRGGEETQYF
TGTGCCTGGAGGGGGGGAGAGGAGACCCAGTACTTC
>TRBJ1-5|.|.|TRBV10-3
CAISLHRVEQPQHF
TGTGCCATCAGCCTACACAGGGTAGAACAGCCCCAGCATTTT
>TRBJ1-1|TRBD1|.|TRBV5-1
CASSVIPGGLNTEAFF
TGCGCCAGCAGCGTGATCCCAGGGGGGTTGAACACTGAAGCTTTCTTT
>TRBJ1-1|.|.|TRBV21-1
CASPGGRTEAFF
TGTGCCAGCCCGGGGGGACGAACTGAAGCTTTCTTT